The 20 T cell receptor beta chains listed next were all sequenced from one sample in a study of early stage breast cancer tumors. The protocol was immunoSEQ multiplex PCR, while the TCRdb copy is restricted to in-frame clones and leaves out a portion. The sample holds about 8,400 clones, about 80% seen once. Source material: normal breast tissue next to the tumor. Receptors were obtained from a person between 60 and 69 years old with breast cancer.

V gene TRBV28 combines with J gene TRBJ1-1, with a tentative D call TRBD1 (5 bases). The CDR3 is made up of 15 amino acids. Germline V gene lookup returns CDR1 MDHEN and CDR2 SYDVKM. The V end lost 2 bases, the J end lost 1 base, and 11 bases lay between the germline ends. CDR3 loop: CASSLRPGTNTEAFF. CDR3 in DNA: TGTGCCAGCAGTTTACGCCCGGGGACGAACACTGAAGCTTTCTTT.

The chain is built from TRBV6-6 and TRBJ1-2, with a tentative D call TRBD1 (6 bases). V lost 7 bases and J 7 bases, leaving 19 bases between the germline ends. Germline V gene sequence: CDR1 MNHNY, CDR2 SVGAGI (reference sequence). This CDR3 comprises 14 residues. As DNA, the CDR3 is TGTGCCAGCAAACTGTCCCCTGGGGGCGGTGGCTACACCTTC. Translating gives CASKLSPGGGGYTF.

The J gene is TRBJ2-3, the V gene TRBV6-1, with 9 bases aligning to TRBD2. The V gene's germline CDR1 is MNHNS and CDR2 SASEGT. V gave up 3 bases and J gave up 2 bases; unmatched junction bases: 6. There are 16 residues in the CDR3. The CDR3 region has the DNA TGTGCCAGCAGTGAGGAGGCTAGCGGGGCCACAGATACGCAGTATTTT. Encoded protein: CASSEEASGATDTQYF.

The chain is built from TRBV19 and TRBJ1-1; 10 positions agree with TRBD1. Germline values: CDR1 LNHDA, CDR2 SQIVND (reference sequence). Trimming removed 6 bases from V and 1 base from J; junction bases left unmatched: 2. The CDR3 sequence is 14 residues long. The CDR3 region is CASRWTGGNTEAFF. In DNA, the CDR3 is TGTGCCAGTAGATGGACAGGGGGGAACACTGAAGCTTTCTTT.

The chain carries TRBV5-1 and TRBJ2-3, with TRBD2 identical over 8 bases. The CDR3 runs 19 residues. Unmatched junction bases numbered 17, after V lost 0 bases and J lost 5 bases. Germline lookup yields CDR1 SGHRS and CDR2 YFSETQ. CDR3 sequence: CASSLGAVRPGLEGDTQYF. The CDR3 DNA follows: TGCGCCAGCAGCTTGGGGGCGGTCCGGCCGGGACTAGAGGGAGATACGCAGTATTTT.

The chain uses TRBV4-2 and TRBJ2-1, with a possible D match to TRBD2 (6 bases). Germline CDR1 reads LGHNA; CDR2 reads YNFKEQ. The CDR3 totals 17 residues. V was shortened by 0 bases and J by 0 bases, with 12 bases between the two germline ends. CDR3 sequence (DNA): TGTGCCAGCAGCCAAGATGGGACTTCAACCTCCTACAATGAGCAGTTCTTC. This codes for CASSQDGTSTSYNEQFF.

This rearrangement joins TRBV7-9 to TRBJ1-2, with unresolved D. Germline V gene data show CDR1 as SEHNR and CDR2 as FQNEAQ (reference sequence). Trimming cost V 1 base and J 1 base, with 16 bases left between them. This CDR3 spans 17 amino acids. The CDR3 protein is CASSLVGGRRYNYGYTF. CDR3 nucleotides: TGTGCCAGCAGCTTAGTCGGCGGACGGCGCTATAACTATGGCTACACCTTC.

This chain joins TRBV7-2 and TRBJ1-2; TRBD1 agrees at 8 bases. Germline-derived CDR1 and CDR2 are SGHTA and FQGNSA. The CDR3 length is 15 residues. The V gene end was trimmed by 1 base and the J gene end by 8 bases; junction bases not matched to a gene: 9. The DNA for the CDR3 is TGTGCCAGCAGCTTAGAATCAGGGGGCCCGCGGGGCTACACCTTC. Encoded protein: CASSLESGGPRGYTF.

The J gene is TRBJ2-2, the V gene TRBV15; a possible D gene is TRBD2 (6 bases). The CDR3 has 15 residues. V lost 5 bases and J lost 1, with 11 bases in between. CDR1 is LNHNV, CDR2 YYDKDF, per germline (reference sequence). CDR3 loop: CATSRLEENTGELFF. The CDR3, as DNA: TGTGCCACCAGCCGACTAGAGGAGAACACCGGGGAGCTGTTTTTT.

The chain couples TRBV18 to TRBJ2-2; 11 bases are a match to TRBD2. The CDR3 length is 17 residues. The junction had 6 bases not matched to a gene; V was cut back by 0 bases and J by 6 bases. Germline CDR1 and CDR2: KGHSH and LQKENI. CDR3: CASSPPTSGNSPGELFF. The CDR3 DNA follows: TGTGCCAGCTCACCACCGACTAGCGGGAATTCACCCGGGGAGCTGTTTTTT. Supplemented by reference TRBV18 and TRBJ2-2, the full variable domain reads NAGVMQNPRHLVRRRGQEARLRCSPMKGHSHVYWYRQLPEEGLKFMVYLQKENIIDESGMPKERFSAEFPKEGPSILRIQQVVRGDSAAYFCASSPPTSGNSPGELFFGEGSRLTVL.

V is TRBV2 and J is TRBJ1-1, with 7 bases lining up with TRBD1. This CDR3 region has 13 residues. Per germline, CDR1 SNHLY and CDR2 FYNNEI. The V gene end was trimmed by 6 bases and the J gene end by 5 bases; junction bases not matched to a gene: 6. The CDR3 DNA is TGTGCCAGCAGGGGACAGCGGGGGACTGAAGCTTTCTTT. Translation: CASRGQRGTEAFF.

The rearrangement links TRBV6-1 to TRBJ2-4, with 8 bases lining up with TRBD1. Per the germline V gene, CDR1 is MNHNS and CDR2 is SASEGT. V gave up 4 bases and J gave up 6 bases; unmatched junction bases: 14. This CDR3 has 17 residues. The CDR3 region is CASSVQQTGASRNIQYF. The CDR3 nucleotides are TGTGCCAGCAGTGTACAGCAGACAGGGGCGTCAAGAAACATTCAGTACTTC.

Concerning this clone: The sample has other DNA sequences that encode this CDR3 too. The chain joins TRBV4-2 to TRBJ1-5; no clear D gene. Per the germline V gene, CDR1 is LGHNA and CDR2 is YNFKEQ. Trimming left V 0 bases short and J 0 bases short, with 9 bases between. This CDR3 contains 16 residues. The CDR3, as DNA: TGTGCCAGCAGCCAAGATGGTCAGAATAGCAATCAGCCCCAGCATTTT. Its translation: CASSQDGQNSNQPQHF.

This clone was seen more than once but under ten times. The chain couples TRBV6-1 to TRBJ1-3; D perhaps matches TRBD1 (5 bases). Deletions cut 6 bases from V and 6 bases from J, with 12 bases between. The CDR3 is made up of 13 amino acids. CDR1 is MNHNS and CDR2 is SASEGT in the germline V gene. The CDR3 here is CASRTADSNTIYF. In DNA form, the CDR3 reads TGTGCCAGCAGGACAGCGGACTCAAACACCATATATTTT.

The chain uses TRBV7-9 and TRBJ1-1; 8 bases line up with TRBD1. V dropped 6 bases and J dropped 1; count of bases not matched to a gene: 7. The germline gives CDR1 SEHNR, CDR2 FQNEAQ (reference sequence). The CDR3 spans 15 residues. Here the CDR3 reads CASRLQGGSNTEAFF. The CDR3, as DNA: TGTGCCAGCAGATTACAGGGGGGCTCGAACACTGAAGCTTTCTTT.

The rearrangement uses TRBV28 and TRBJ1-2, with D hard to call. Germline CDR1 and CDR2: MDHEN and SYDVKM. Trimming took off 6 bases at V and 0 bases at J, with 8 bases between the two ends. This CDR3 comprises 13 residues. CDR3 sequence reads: CASREPTNYGYTF. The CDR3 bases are TGTGCCAGCAGGGAACCTACTAACTATGGCTACACCTTC.

This CDR3 is CASSQRQGLLYEQYF. The CDR3 DNA is TGTGCCAGTAGTCAAAGGCAGGGACTATTATACGAGCAGTACTTC. The J gene is TRBJ2-7, the V gene TRBV19; 7 nucleotides line up with TRBD2. Germline V lookup: CDR1 LNHDA, CDR2 SQIVND (reference sequence). The CDR3 consists of 15 residues. V dropped 5 bases and J dropped 4; count of bases not matched to a gene: 11.

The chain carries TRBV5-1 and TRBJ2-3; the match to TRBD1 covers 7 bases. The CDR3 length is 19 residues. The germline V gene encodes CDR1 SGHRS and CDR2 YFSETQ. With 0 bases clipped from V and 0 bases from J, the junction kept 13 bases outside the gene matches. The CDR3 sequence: CASSLGVASGGTSTDTQYF. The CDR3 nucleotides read TGCGCCAGCAGCTTGGGAGTAGCGTCAGGGGGTACTAGCACAGATACGCAGTATTTT.

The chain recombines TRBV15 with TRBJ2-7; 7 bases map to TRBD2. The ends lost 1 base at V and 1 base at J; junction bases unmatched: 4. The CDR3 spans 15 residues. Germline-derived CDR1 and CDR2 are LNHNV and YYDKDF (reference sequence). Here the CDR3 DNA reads TGTGCCACCAGCAGAGTGGCTAGCGGATCCTACGAGCAGTACTTC. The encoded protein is CATSRVASGSYEQYF.

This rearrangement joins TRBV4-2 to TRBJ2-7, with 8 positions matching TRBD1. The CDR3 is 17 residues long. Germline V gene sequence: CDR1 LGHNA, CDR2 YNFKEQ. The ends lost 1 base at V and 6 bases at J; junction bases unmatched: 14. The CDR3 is CASSQARQGPASGEQYF. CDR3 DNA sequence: TGTGCCAGCAGCCAAGCCCGACAGGGGCCAGCTTCTGGCGAGCAGTACTTC.